This is a list of T cell receptor beta chains from one sample in a study of blood T cell repertoires in COVID-19. Some clones are missing from TCRdb's copy, which holds only in-frame ones; the method was immunoSEQ multiplex PCR. The sample contains 200,000 or so clones, 70% to 90% of which appear only once. The sequenced material came from peripheral blood. The receptors shown here come from a human donor with active or convalescent COVID-19. The donor label of this sample is uncertain. The CDR3 runs from the conserved cysteine through the conserved F or W. D genes are given only for firm matches. The size of a clone is reported for some rows only, either as once, few or many, or as a class for expanded clones.

TRBJ2-7,NA,TRBV19,NA,CARETYEQYF,TGTGCCAGGGAGACTTACGAGCAGTACTTC
TRBJ2-3,TRBD1,TRBV7-2,NA,CASSLAGTGAADTQYF,TGTGCCAGCAGCTTAGCCGGGACAGGGGCGGCAGATACGCAGTATTTT
TRBJ2-3,TRBD2,TRBV10-3,once,CAISDGIAGSTDTQYF,TGTGCCATCAGTGACGGGATAGCGGGTAGCACAGATACGCAGTATTTT
TRBJ1-2,NA,TRBV5-4,NA,CASRSGGGNYGYTF,TGTGCCAGCAGGAGTGGGGGGGGCAACTATGGCTACACCTTC
TRBJ2-1,NA,TRBV5-1,once,CASSFRDPNEQFF,TGCGCCAGCAGCTTCAGGGATCCCAATGAGCAGTTCTTC
TRBJ1-2,NA,TRBV15,few,CATSRDFRDFYGYTF,TGTGCCACCAGCAGAGATTTTCGGGACTTCTATGGCTACACCTTC
TRBJ2-7,NA,TRBV1,NA,CTSRGTSGAYEQYF,TGCACCAGCAGAGGGACTAGCGGGGCCTACGAGCAGTACTTC
TRBJ2-1,NA,TRBV6-1,NA,CASSELQGVAYNEQFF,TGTGCCAGCAGTGAGCTACAGGGAGTGGCCTACAATGAGCAGTTCTTC
TRBJ2-7,TRBD2,TRBV28,NA,CASNSGGLGNFREQYF,TGTGCCAGCAATTCGGGAGGGCTGGGGAACTTTCGCGAGCAGTACTTC
TRBJ2-5,NA,TRBV7-2,NA,CASSLATGRSETQYF,TGTGCCAGCAGCTTAGCCACAGGGCGGTCGGAGACCCAGTACTTC
TRBJ2-5,TRBD2,TRBV6-5,NA,CASGSSGGMETQYF,TGTGCCAGCGGGTCTAGCGGGGGGATGGAGACCCAGTACTTC
TRBJ1-5,NA,TRBV19,NA,CASKVTGQGQPQHF,TGTGCCAGTAAGGTAACAGGGCAGGGTCAGCCCCAGCATTTT
TRBJ2-7,TRBD1,TRBV29-1,once,CSVTGTGELEQYF,TGCAGCGTAACCGGGACAGGGGAACTCGAGCAGTACTTC
TRBJ1-1,TRBD1,TRBV30,NA,CAWTLGQGAAEAFF,TGTGCCTGGACCCTGGGACAGGGGGCCGCTGAAGCTTTCTTT
TRBJ1-3,NA,TRBV6-1,NA,CASSEGGHHFENTIYF,TGTGCCAGCAGTGAAGGGGGACATCATTTCGAAAACACCATATATTTT
TRBJ2-1,TRBD2,TRBV5-4,NA,CASSLGKAGGPKQFF,TGTGCCAGCAGCTTGGGTAAAGCGGGAGGGCCTAAGCAGTTCTTC
TRBJ2-3,TRBD2,TRBV25-1,NA,CASSSGGANTQYF,TGTGCCAGCTCTAGCGGGGGGGCCAATACGCAGTATTTT
TRBJ2-3,TRBD1,TRBV5-4,NA,CASSRPQGATDTQYF,TGTGCCAGCAGCCGACCACAGGGGGCTACAGATACGCAGTATTTT
TRBJ2-1,TRBD2,TRBV5-8,NA,CASSLGLAGNEQFF,TGTGCCAGCAGCTTGGGACTAGCGGGCAATGAGCAGTTCTTC
TRBJ2-3,TRBD1,TRBV19,NA,CASTPQDRGHDTQYF,TGTGCCAGTACCCCACAGGACAGGGGGCATGATACGCAGTATTTT
TRBJ2-5,TRBD2,TRBV5-1,NA,CASSLRLTSGIGSETQYF,TGCGCCAGCAGCTTGAGGCTGACTAGCGGGATTGGATCAGAGACCCAGTACTTC
TRBJ1-2,NA,TRBV7-3,NA,CASSSGTKGDGYTF,TGTGCCAGCAGCTCCGGGACCAAGGGGGATGGCTACACCTTC
TRBJ1-6,NA,TRBV30,once,CAWRVGGRRDSPLHF,TGTGCCTGGAGAGTGGGGGGGCGGCGAGATTCACCCCTCCACTTT
TRBJ1-3,NA,TRBV19,NA,CASSLAGEIFSGNTIYF,TGTGCCAGTAGTCTTGCCGGGGAAATCTTCTCTGGAAACACCATATATTTT
TRBJ1-1,NA,TRBV10-3,few,CAIRQSRDMAEAFF,TGTGCCATTCGGCAATCCAGGGACATGGCTGAAGCTTTCTTT
TRBJ1-6,TRBD1,TRBV5-1,NA,CASRPGTDRNSPLHF,TGCGCCAGCAGACCCGGGACAGACCGGAATTCACCCCTCCACTTT
TRBJ2-5,TRBD2,TRBV5-1,NA,CASSAQASGGEETQYF,TGCGCCAGCAGCGCCCAAGCTAGCGGGGGGGAAGAGACCCAGTACTTC
TRBJ1-5,TRBD1,TRBV6-2/TRBV6-3,NA,CASSYDREQEVSNQPQHF,TGTGCCAGCAGTTACGACAGGGAACAAGAGGTAAGCAATCAGCCCCAGCATTTT
TRBJ2-7,NA,TRBV30,NA,CAWTLRAGATYEQYF,TGTGCCTGGACCCTCCGCGCGGGGGCCACCTACGAGCAGTACTTC
TRBJ2-7,TRBD2,TRBV11-1,NA,CASSLAGGPYEQYF,TGTGCCAGCAGCTTAGCGGGAGGGCCTTACGAGCAGTACTTC
TRBJ1-2,TRBD1,TRBV5-1,NA,CASTGGQGAGYTF,TGCGCCAGCACTGGGGGACAGGGGGCTGGCTACACCTTC
TRBJ2-3,TRBD2,TRBV5-1,NA,CASSPAVLGTSGRASTDTQYF,TGCGCCAGCAGCCCTGCCGTCCTCGGGACTAGCGGGCGAGCTAGCACAGATACGCAGTATTTT
TRBJ1-2,TRBD1,TRBV6-5,NA,CASRGTGNYGYTF,TGTGCCAGCAGGGGGACAGGGAACTATGGCTACACCTTC
TRBJ2-7,NA,TRBV19,NA,CASKAGYEQYF,TGTGCCAGTAAGGCAGGGTACGAGCAGTACTTC
TRBJ2-3,NA,TRBV5-1,NA,CASSLPITDTDTQYF,TGCGCCAGCAGCTTGCCAATCACAGACACAGATACGCAGTATTTT
TRBJ2-5,NA,TRBV27,few,CASSLSGQETQYF,TGTGCCAGCAGTTTATCCGGCCAAGAGACCCAGTACTTC
TRBJ2-7,NA,TRBV27,NA,CASSLSQGFYEQYF,TGTGCCAGCAGTTTATCCCAGGGGTTCTACGAGCAGTACTTC
TRBJ1-1,TRBD1,TRBV2,NA,CASSSDRGFNTEAFF,TGTGCCAGCAGCTCTGACAGGGGGTTCAACACTGAAGCTTTCTTT
TRBJ1-1,NA,TRBV21-1,NA,CASINQANTEAFF,TGTGCCAGCATTAATCAGGCAAACACTGAAGCTTTCTTT
TRBJ2-7,NA,TRBV10-3,NA,CAISETSLISYEQYF,TGTGCCATCAGTGAGACTAGCCTTATCTCCTACGAGCAGTACTTC
TRBJ1-6,NA,TRBV9,NA,CASSEQQGYNSPLHF,TGTGCCAGCAGCGAACAGCAGGGGTATAATTCACCCCTCCACTTT
TRBJ2-7,NA,TRBV5-6,many,CASSSTEGGNYFEQYF,TGTGCCAGCAGCTCGACAGAAGGCGGGAACTATTTCGAGCAGTACTTC
TRBJ2-1,TRBD2,TRBV3-1/TRBV3-2,NA,CASSQVRTSGGRQFF,TGTGCCAGCAGCCAAGTTCGAACTAGCGGGGGGCGCCAGTTCTTC
TRBJ1-5,TRBD1,TRBV5-4,NA,CASSPDRGQPQHF,TGTGCCAGCAGCCCCGACAGGGGCCAGCCCCAGCATTTT
TRBJ2-5,NA,TRBV5-1,NA,CASSFLSGGGETQYF,TGCGCCAGCAGCTTTTTATCTGGAGGCGGTGAGACCCAGTACTTC
TRBJ2-3,NA,TRBV2,NA,CASSEYSGDTQYF,TGTGCCAGCAGCGAGTACAGCGGGGATACGCAGTATTTT
TRBJ1-2,TRBD1,TRBV10-1,NA,CASKMGTVIYNYGYTF,TGCGCCAGCAAAATGGGGACAGTAATTTACAACTATGGCTACACCTTC
TRBJ2-7,NA,TRBV13,NA,CASSLGGRSSYEQYF,TGTGCCAGCAGCTTAGGAGGGAGGAGTTCCTACGAGCAGTACTTC
TRBJ2-1,NA,TRBV5-6,NA,CASSSGAYNEQFF,TGTGCCAGCAGCTCCGGAGCCTACAATGAGCAGTTCTTC
TRBJ1-2,NA,TRBV5-4,once,CASSSGHGSYGYTF,TGTGCCAGCAGTTCGGGCCACGGGAGCTATGGCTACACCTTC
TRBJ2-1,NA,TRBV11-2,NA,CASSLDHRLSGYNEQFF,TGTGCCAGCAGCTTAGATCACAGGCTTTCGGGCTACAATGAGCAGTTCTTC
TRBJ2-5,TRBD2,TRBV7-2,NA,CASSIQAGGRETQYF,TGTGCCAGCAGCATCCAAGCGGGGGGGCGGGAGACCCAGTACTTC
TRBJ2-2,NA,TRBV5-6,NA,CASSPDYGAGELFF,TGTGCCAGCAGCCCGGACTATGGGGCTGGGGAGCTGTTTTTT
TRBJ1-2,NA,TRBV2,NA,CARTILFGYGYTF,TGTGCCAGGACAATATTATTCGGCTATGGCTACACCTTC
TRBJ2-5,NA,TRBV2,once,CASSAEQSETQYF,TGTGCCAGCAGTGCCGAACAGTCGGAGACCCAGTACTTC
TRBJ2-3,TRBD1,TRBV4-1,NA,CASSPGWVTGSPDTQYF,TGCGCCAGCAGCCCGGGGTGGGTGACAGGGTCCCCAGATACGCAGTATTTT
TRBJ1-1,NA,TRBV7-9,NA,CASSLRGGTEAFF,TGTGCCAGCAGCTTAAGAGGGGGAACTGAAGCTTTCTTT
TRBJ2-1,TRBD2,TRBV28,NA,CASGLTSGSSYNEQFF,TGTGCCAGCGGATTGACTAGCGGGAGCTCCTACAATGAGCAGTTCTTC